The following is a T cell receptor beta chain sequence with its context. As yet, its antigen is unknown. If patients had autoimmune disease history or systemic immunosuppression, they were excluded. CDR1 is MNHEY and CDR2 is SVGAGI in the germline V gene. The CDR3 is 15 residues long. Unmatched junction bases numbered 10, after V lost 5 bases and J lost 4 bases. Some clones are missing from TCRdb's copy, which holds only in-frame ones; the method was immunoSEQ multiplex PCR. The repertoire consists of more than 75,000 clones, with 80% to 90% occurring once and the leading ten covering approximately 5.5%. The data were obtained in a study of OX40 agonist ivuxolimab in advanced cancers. Study in general: Checkpoint inhibitors had been given previously to 40% of patients. Study-level findings and limits: Dosing at 0.1 to 3.0 mg/kg was accompanied by clonal expansion of CD4+ and CD8+ blood T cells by week 6.

The sample was CD4+ or CD8+ T cells sorted from blood, taken in a trial of the OX40 agonist ivuxolimab. The receptor comes from an adult with an advanced solid tumor such as melanoma, head and neck, liver or kidney cancer. The chain is built from TRBV6-5 and TRBJ2-7; 8 positions match TRBD1. This chain's CDR3 is CASSPPGQGRYEQYF. CDR3 nucleotides: TGTGCCAGCAGTCCCCCTGGACAGGGAAGGTACGAGCAGTACTTC.